This record concerns one T cell receptor beta chain sequence. This specimen belongs to a study of neoadjuvant anti-PD-1 for oral cavity cancer. CDR3 length: 13 residues. V shed 6 bases and J 8 bases; nucleotides not matched to a gene: 5. Per germline, CDR1 MNHEY and CDR2 SVGAGI. Time point denoted: after neoadjuvant nivolumab, at surgical resection. Only in-frame clones appear in the TCRdb table, and some are missing; sequencing was by immunoSEQ multiplex PCR. The sample shows around 37,000 clones, roughly 35% of them seen only once. The V and J genes are TRBV6-5 and TRBJ1-4, with 8 nucleotides matching TRBD1. This sequence originates from a person between 35 and 79 years old with oral cavity squamous cell carcinoma. The starting material was tumor tissue, obtained after nivolumab (anti-PD-1) treatment. The CDR3 DNA sequence: TGTGCCAGCAGAAGGACAGGGAACGAAAAACTGTTTTTT. This translates into CASRRTGNEKLFF.